This T cell receptor beta chain was obtained from a study of cytomegalovirus exposure and HLA in healthy donors. Only in-frame clones appear in the TCRdb table, and some are missing; sequencing was by immunoSEQ multiplex PCR. The sample includes 100,000 to 120,000 clones, about 92% of them seen just once. The sequence derives from a woman aged 18-30 years in good health and CMV-seronegative. The sequencing sample was made of PBMCs.

The CDR3 DNA reads TGTGCCAGCAGCTTCCAGGGGGCTGGCACTGAAGCTTTCTTT. It is translated as CASSFQGAGTEAFF. The chain couples TRBV5-6 to TRBJ1-1, with 8 bases matching TRBD1. After removal of 2 bases from V and 4 bases from J, the junction contained 4 bases not matched to a gene. The germline V gene has CDR1 SGHDT and CDR2 YYEEEE. This CDR3 is built from 14 residues.